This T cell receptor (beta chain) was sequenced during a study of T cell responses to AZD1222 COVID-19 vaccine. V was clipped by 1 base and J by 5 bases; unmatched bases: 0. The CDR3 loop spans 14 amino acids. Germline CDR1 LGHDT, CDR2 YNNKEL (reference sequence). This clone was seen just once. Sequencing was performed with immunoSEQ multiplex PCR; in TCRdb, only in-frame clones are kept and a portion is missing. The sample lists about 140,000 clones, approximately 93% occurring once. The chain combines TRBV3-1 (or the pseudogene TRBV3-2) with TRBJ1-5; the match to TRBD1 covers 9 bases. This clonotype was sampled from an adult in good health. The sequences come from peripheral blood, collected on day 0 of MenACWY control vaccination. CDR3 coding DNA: TGTGCCAGCAGCCAAGGGACAGGGGATCAGCCCCAGCATTTT. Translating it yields CASSQGTGDQPQHF.